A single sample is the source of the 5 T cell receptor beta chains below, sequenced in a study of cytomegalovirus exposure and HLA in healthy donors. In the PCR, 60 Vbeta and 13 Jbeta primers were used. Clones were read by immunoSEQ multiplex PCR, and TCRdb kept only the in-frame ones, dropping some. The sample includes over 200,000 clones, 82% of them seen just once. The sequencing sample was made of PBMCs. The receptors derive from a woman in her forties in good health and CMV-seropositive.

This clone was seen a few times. The DNA for the CDR3 is TGTGCCAGTATCCCCGTACAGGGACGAAACACCATATATTTT. As protein: CASIPVQGRNTIYF. The rearrangement links TRBV19 to TRBJ1-3; TRBD1 is a possible D gene (6 bases). Germline CDR1 is LNHDA and CDR2 is SQIVND (reference sequence). This CDR3 spans 14 amino acids. V lost 7 bases to trimming and J lost 5 bases, with 15 bases between them.

The CDR3 sequence is CASTNSTVAKNIQYF. For the CDR3, the DNA is TGTGCCAGCACCAACTCGACAGTAGCCAAAAACATTCAGTACTTC. The chain carries TRBV7-9 and TRBJ2-4; D perhaps matches TRBD1 (5 bases). The CDR3 extends over 15 amino acids. Germline loops: CDR1 SEHNR, CDR2 FQNEAQ (reference sequence). V was clipped by 7 bases and J by 0 bases, with 13 bases between them.

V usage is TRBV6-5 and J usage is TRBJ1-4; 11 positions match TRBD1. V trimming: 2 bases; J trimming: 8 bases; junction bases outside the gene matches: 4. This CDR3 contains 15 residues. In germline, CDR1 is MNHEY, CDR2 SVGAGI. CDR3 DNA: TGTGCCAGCAGTTACACAGGGACAGGGGGAGAAAAACTGTTTTTT. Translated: CASSYTGTGGEKLFF.

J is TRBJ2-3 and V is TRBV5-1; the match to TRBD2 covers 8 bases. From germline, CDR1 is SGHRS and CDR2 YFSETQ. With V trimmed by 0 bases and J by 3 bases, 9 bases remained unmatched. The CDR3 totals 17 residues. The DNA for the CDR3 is TGCGCCAGCAGCTTGGGGGTCGGGGGGGCCGGTACAGATACGCAGTATTTT. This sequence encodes CASSLGVGGAGTDTQYF.

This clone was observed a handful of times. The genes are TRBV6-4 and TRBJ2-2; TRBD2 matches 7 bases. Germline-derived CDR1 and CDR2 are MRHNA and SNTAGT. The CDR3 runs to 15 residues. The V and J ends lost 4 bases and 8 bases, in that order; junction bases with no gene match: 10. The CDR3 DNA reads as TGTGCCAGCAGTGCCGTTAGCGGGCCGACGGGGGAGCTGTTTTTT. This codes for CASSAVSGPTGELFF.